This is a list of T cell receptor beta chains from one sample in a study of blood T cell repertoires in COVID-19. Data came from immunoSEQ multiplex PCR; TCRdb stores just in-frame clones and leaves some out. This sample yields approximately 65,000 clones, of which roughly 85% are seen a single time; around 1.2% belongs to the top ten. The specimen sequenced was peripheral blood. These receptors came from a middle-aged man with acute or convalescent COVID-19. Each CDR3 is given with its conserved first and last residue.

j_call v_call cdr3_aa
TRBJ1-6 TRBV3-1/TRBV3-2 CASSQEGGQGGSPLHF
TRBJ1-1 TRBV7-2 CASSSKESEAFF
TRBJ1-5 TRBV30 CAWKPRTGHREGNQPQHF
TRBJ2-2 TRBV12-3/TRBV12-4 CASRGGDTGELFF
TRBJ2-1 TRBV24-1 CATSEPSGGTFNEQFF
TRBJ2-7 TRBV2 CASSQTGWGYEQYF
TRBJ1-2 TRBV7-9 CASSLQGPNYGYTF
TRBJ1-4 TRBV19 CASSIIPLPSLGNRELFF
TRBJ2-1 TRBV5-1 CASSLDIGRSYNEQFF
TRBJ2-7 TRBV10-3 CAISDHSYEQYF
TRBJ1-2 TRBV5-1 CASSQGTYGYTF
TRBJ2-1 TRBV19 CASSLQNVEEQFF
TRBJ2-1 TRBV6-6 CASSQPGGGGSNEQFF
TRBJ1-1 TRBV10-3 CAISETNEAFF
TRBJ1-1 TRBV4-1 CASSQDGRNTEAFF
TRBJ2-3 TRBV12-3/TRBV12-4 CASSQVLNTQYF
TRBJ2-7 TRBV7-2 CASSLSRGGSSSSYEQYF
TRBJ1-3 TRBV11-3 CASSLEGISGNTIYF
TRBJ2-2 TRBV18 CASSPPAAGAPNTGELFF
TRBJ2-3 TRBV28 CASSILAGGATDTQYF
TRBJ2-2 TRBV4-1 CASSQSSTGNTGELFF
TRBJ1-5 TRBV30 CAWSGHSNQPQHF
TRBJ1-2 TRBV2 CASRAGTVNHGYTF
TRBJ1-2 TRBV5-6 CASSFVDIRGRGYTF
TRBJ1-6 TRBV12-5 CASAPGYSPLHF
TRBJ1-5 TRBV3-1/TRBV3-2 CASSQDPGWNQPQHF
TRBJ2-5 TRBV30 CARREGAGAETQYF
TRBJ1-2 TRBV7-2 CASSLASGQGRRGGYTF
TRBJ2-7 TRBV12-3/TRBV12-4 CASSRQGRYEQYF
TRBJ1-1 TRBV19 CASIQQGLNTEAFF
TRBJ1-3 TRBV7-6 CASSFQTGSGNTIYF
TRBJ1-2 TRBV19 CASSMDIPQGGYTF
TRBJ1-2 TRBV19 CASSIGGSGGRPHYGYTF
TRBJ2-1 TRBV10-1 CASSKDRSKGQFF
TRBJ2-1 TRBV5-1 CASSLTSGGAVEQFF
TRBJ2-1 TRBV30 CACLSYNEQFF
TRBJ2-7 TRBV7-2 CASTSKGGIPYEQYF
TRBJ2-1 TRBV2 CASSEEDRAGTYNEQFF
TRBJ1-1 TRBV2 CASSEGQGGNTEAFF
TRBJ1-5 TRBV6-5 CASTINRGFIQPQHF